This entry lists 24 T cell receptor beta chains sequenced from one sample in a study of naive and memory T cell subsets. An equimolar mix of two oligonucleotides served as the beta constant-region primer for TRBC1 and TRBC2. TCRdb processed the UMI-ligation and nested PCR reads anew with MiXCR; each CDR3 protein has one entry. The table records tens of thousands of distinct CDR3 sequences, approximately 10% of them present only once. Sequencing input: central memory CD8+ T cells from blood. The receptors stem from a human donor in good health.

In this sample, this clonotype turned up many times. The rearrangement links TRBV6-2 or TRBV6-3 to TRBJ2-7, with D possibly being TRBD1 (6 bases). The germline CDR1 and CDR2 sequences are MNHEY and SVGEGT. The CDR3 runs to 15 residues. The V gene lost 2 bases and the J gene lost 2 bases, with 13 bases spanning the gap. The CDR3 DNA reads as TGTGCCAGCAGTTACGGGGAATACAGGGCCTACGAGCAGTACTTC. This encodes CASSYGEYRAYEQYF.

As regards this clonotype: Since a much larger clone is just one base distant, this may be a read error. V usage is TRBV29-1 and J usage is TRBJ2-6; 11 bases are shared with TRBD1. CDR3 length equals 15 residues. The V gene's germline CDR1 is SQVTM and CDR2 ANQGSEA. V was clipped by 8 bases and J by 5 bases; unmatched bases: 8. CDR3 in DNA: TGCAGCATAGGACAGGGGGCGAGAAGGGCCAACGTCCTGACTTTC. Protein: CSIGQGARRANVLTF.

J is TRBJ2-1 and V is TRBV7-9, with 8 bases aligning to TRBD2. V trimming: 5 bases; J trimming: 2 bases; junction bases outside the gene matches: 5. Looked up from germline, CDR1 is SEHNR and CDR2 is FQNEAQ (reference sequence). The CDR3 has 15 amino acids. The chain's CDR3 is CASSLSGSTYNEQFF. The CDR3 DNA reads as TGTGCCAGCAGCCTAAGCGGGAGTACCTACAATGAGCAGTTCTTC.

This clonotype was counted many times. The chain uses TRBV30 and TRBJ1-2, with D perhaps TRBD1 (5 bases). The ends were cut back, 5 bases at V and 5 bases at J, with 9 bases in the middle. The CDR3 consists of 11 residues. The germline gives CDR1 GTSNPN, CDR2 SVGIG (reference sequence). The chain's CDR3 is CAWWDVYGYTF. The DNA of the CDR3 is TGTGCCTGGTGGGACGTATATGGCTACACCTTC.

The chain recombines TRBV27 with TRBJ2-7; no reliable D call. V was clipped by 0 bases and J by 2 bases, with 8 bases between them. Per germline, CDR1 MNHEY and CDR2 SMNVEV (reference sequence). The CDR3 is made up of 14 amino acids. For the CDR3, the DNA is TGTGCCAGCAGTTTATCGGTCGGTACCTACGAGCAGTACTTC. It codes for CASSLSVGTYEQYF.

This clonotype was seen a few times. The rearrangement joins TRBV20-1 to TRBJ2-3, with 14 bases matching TRBD2. From germline, CDR1 is DFQATT and CDR2 SNEGSKA (reference sequence). J lost 5 bases, V lost 0 bases, and 7 bases had no gene match. The CDR3 sequence is 17 residues long. The CDR3 sequence: CSARDKGLAGEGDTQYF. The CDR3 DNA reads as TGCAGTGCTAGAGACAAGGGACTAGCGGGAGAAGGAGATACGCAGTATTTT.

This clonotype was detected many times. The chain employs TRBV6-5 and TRBJ2-3, with a possible D match to TRBD2 (6 bases). Trimming removed 0 bases at V and 5 bases at J, with 6 bases between. Germline V gives CDR1 MNHEY, CDR2 SVGAGI. The CDR3 has 13 amino acids. DNA of the CDR3: TGTGCCAGCAGTTACTCCGGGGGAGATACGCAGTATTTT. It translates to CASSYSGGDTQYF.

Turning to this clonotype: A read error may be the cause here, since a much bigger clone is one base away. This chain joins TRBV27 and TRBJ2-4, with 8 bases lining up with TRBD1. The CDR3 has 15 residues. V lost 5 bases, J lost 9 bases, and 12 bases stayed unmatched. From germline, CDR1 is MNHEY and CDR2 SMNVEV (reference sequence). CDR3 sequence: CASSVWGAGGGIQYF. CDR3 DNA sequence: TGTGCCAGCAGTGTGTGGGGAGCAGGGGGCGGCATTCAGTACTTC.

The chain joins TRBV20-1 to TRBJ2-3; TRBD2 is a possible D gene (5 bases). Germline V gene lookup returns CDR1 DFQATT and CDR2 SNEGSKA (reference sequence). The length of the CDR3 is 14 residues. Between the trimmed V and J ends, which lost 6 bases and 4 bases, there was a span of 17 bases. The CDR3 sequence: CSAPTRAEADTQYF. CDR3 DNA: TGCAGTGCACCGACCCGGGCGGAGGCAGATACGCAGTATTTT.

This clonotype was seen a few times. This sequence joins TRBV25-1 and TRBJ1-4, with no clear D. Germline-derived CDR1 and CDR2 are MGHDK and SYGVNS. This CDR3 contains 14 residues. Trimming stripped 3 bases from V and 8 bases from J, with 13 bases between. The DNA for the CDR3 is TGTGCCAGCAGTGAGGGAGCAATTGGGGAAAAACTGTTTTTT. Encoded protein: CASSEGAIGEKLFF.

This clonotype was counted only a few times. The chain combines TRBV15 with TRBJ2-7; D uncertain. The CDR3 is made up of 12 amino acids. Germline V CDR1 and CDR2: LNHNV, YYDKDF (reference sequence). V was trimmed by 0 bases and J by 6 bases, leaving 6 bases between them. CDR3 sequence: CATSRDSREQYF. The DNA of the CDR3 is TGTGCCACCAGCAGAGATTCGCGCGAGCAGTACTTC.

The chain uses TRBV5-5 and TRBJ2-7; D not certain. The CDR3 runs 14 residues. The V end lost 0 bases, the J end lost 0 bases, and 7 bases lay between the germline ends. CDR1 SGHKS and CDR2 YYEKEE come from the germline V gene (reference sequence). CDR3 sequence reads: CASSLGPSSYEQYF. The CDR3 bases are TGTGCCAGCAGCTTGGGACCGAGCTCCTACGAGCAGTACTTC.

CDR3 coding DNA: TGTGCCGTGGGCGGCTCCGGTAACTATGGCTACACCTTC. It encodes CAVGGSGNYGYTF. The V gene is TRBV12-3 or TRBV12-4, the J gene TRBJ1-2; D gene ambiguous. Trimming took off 11 bases at V and 1 base at J, with 14 bases between the two ends. The CDR3 is made up of 13 amino acids.

This clonotype was observed at least ten times. The rearrangement joins TRBV6-2 or TRBV6-3 to TRBJ1-2; no clear D gene. Per the germline V gene, CDR1 is MNHEY and CDR2 is SVGEGT. The V and J ends lost 6 bases and 4 bases respectively, with 9 bases between them. This CDR3 has 12 amino acids. The CDR3 reads CASRAGVYGYTF. The CDR3 DNA reads as TGTGCCAGCAGAGCCGGGGTCTATGGCTACACCTTC.

This clonotype has at least ten counts. The V call is TRBV14, the J call TRBJ2-3; D is uncertain. This CDR3 is built from 15 residues. V gave up 3 bases and J gave up 0 bases, with 10 bases separating them. Per the germline V gene, CDR1 is SGHDN and CDR2 is FVKESK. DNA for the CDR3: TGTGCCAGCAGCCATTCCTCCGGGAGCACAGATACGCAGTATTTT. It translates to CASSHSSGSTDTQYF.

This clonotype occurred many times. The chain recombines TRBV10-3 with TRBJ2-7; the match to TRBD2 covers 9 bases. V lost 10 bases and J lost 3; bases outside the gene matches: 10. The CDR3 extends over 14 amino acids. Germline CDR1 reads ENHRY; CDR2 reads SYGVKD. CDR3 in DNA: TGTGCCACAGGCCTACGAGCGGGAGGCTACGAGCAGTACTTC. Encoded protein: CATGLRAGGYEQYF.

In this sample, this clonotype turned up many times. The chain employs TRBV27 and TRBJ1-1; possibly TRBD1 for D (6 bases). Germline loops: CDR1 MNHEY, CDR2 SMNVEV (reference sequence). The CDR3 spans 14 residues. With 7 bases removed from V and 2 bases from J, the gap between germline ends came to 14 bases. The CDR3 DNA follows: TGTGCCAGCAAGAGAGCAGGGGTAAACACTGAAGCTTTCTTT. Residues: CASKRAGVNTEAFF.

This clonotype has ten or more counts. The rearrangement joins TRBV28 to TRBJ1-1; D might be TRBD1 (6 bases). Germline values: CDR1 MDHEN, CDR2 SYDVKM. The V end was cut by 3 bases, the J end by 7 bases, with 9 bases between. There are 12 residues in the CDR3. The CDR3 bases are TGTGCCAGCAGTTTGCAGGGGCGTGAAGCTTTCTTT. Amino acids: CASSLQGREAFF.

The rearrangement links TRBV14 to TRBJ2-3; 7 positions match TRBD2. Germline loops: CDR1 SGHDN, CDR2 FVKESK. The CDR3 length is 14 residues. Trimming removed 2 bases from V and 8 bases from J; junction bases left unmatched: 7. The chain's CDR3 is CASSQQSASGTQYF. The CDR3 nucleotides are TGTGCCAGCAGCCAACAAAGCGCTAGCGGTACGCAGTATTTT. The complete variable domain, with remaining parts taken from reference TRBV14 and TRBJ2-3, reads EAGVTQFPSHSVIEKGQTVTLRCDPISGHDNLYWYRRVMGKEIKFLLHFVKESKQDESGMPNNRFLAERTGGTYSTLKVQPAELEDSGVYFCASSQQSASGTQYFGPGTRLTVL.

This rearrangement joins TRBV14 to TRBJ2-3; TRBD1 is a possible D gene (6 bases). V shed 1 base and J shed 5 bases, with 16 bases lying between them. The germline V gene encodes CDR1 SGHDN and CDR2 FVKESK. CDR3 length equals 16 residues. For the CDR3, the DNA is TGTGCCAGCAGCCAAGGAGGCCTAGGGGGACGAGATACGCAGTATTTT. Encoded protein: CASSQGGLGGRDTQYF.

Details on this clonotype: A single base separates this from a much larger clone, so it may be a read error. V gene TRBV7-9 combines with J gene TRBJ2-5; D not resolved. V lost 4 bases and J lost 3, with 18 bases in between. Germline CDR1 reads SEHNR; CDR2 reads FQNEAQ (reference sequence). The length of the CDR3 is 16 residues. CDR3 residues: CASSSPYLRSEETQYF. Written as DNA, the CDR3 is TGTGCCAGCAGCTCCCCGTACTTAAGATCCGAAGAGACCCAGTACTTC.

This clonotype was seen more than once but under ten times. The chain combines TRBV7-2 with TRBJ2-4, with D tentatively TRBD1 (6 bases). The CDR3 runs 16 residues. Germline V gene sequence: CDR1 SGHTA, CDR2 FQGNSA. Trimming shortened V by 5 bases and J by 0 bases, and 14 bases separated the two germline ends. The CDR3 DNA follows: TGTGCCAGCAGCCCCCAGGGCAGGGGAGCCAAAAACATTCAGTACTTC. This codes for CASSPQGRGAKNIQYF.

This clonotype was counted ten times or more. The rearrangement links TRBV9 to TRBJ2-3, with no clear D. Trimming removed 1 base from V and 6 bases from J, with 15 bases in between. There are 15 residues in the CDR3. Germline V gene data show CDR1 as SGDLS and CDR2 as YYNGEE. CDR3 protein: CASSVSAVEEDTQYF. The DNA of the CDR3 is TGTGCCAGCAGCGTATCGGCGGTAGAGGAGGATACGCAGTATTTT. Combining the CDR3 with reference TRBV9 and TRBJ2-3 gives the whole variable domain DSGVTQTPKHLITATGQRVTLRCSPRSGDLSVYWYQQSLDQGLQFLIQYYNGEERAKGNILERFSAQQFPDLHSELNLSSLELGDSALYFCASSVSAVEEDTQYFGPGTRLTVL.

This clonotype was observed a handful of times. The chain employs TRBV28 and TRBJ2-1; TRBD2 aligns across 11 bases. The CDR3 covers 15 residues. CDR1 and CDR2 from the germline V gene are MDHEN and SYDVKM. The V and J ends lost 2 bases and 10 bases, in that order; junction bases with no gene match: 7. CDR3 coding DNA: TGTGCCAGCAGTTTAGAACTAGCGGGAGAGTGGGAGCAGTTCTTC. This translates into CASSLELAGEWEQFF.